This T cell receptor (beta chain) was sequenced in a study of response to subunit inactivated influenza vaccine. MiXCR, run by TCRdb on the RT-PCR reads, gives a single entry per CDR3 protein. Of more than 550,000 distinct CDR3 sequences listed, roughly 12% were seen once; the top ten hold more than 9.5%. V gave up 2 bases and J gave up 5 bases, with 14 bases separating them. The CDR3 runs to 15 residues. This same sample was also taken into another study, of T cells expressing NK-cell markers. Turning to that study: cDNA encoding TCR beta was synthesized via 5'RACE template switching incorporating UMIs. The authors derived TCR beta repertoires from sorted CD3+CD56+NKG2C+, CD3+CD56+NKG2C- and CD3+CD56-NKG2C+ T cells. Dominant NKG2C+ clonotypes accounted for roughly 1.0-7.0% of CD8+ T cells in six donors. The CD3+CD56-NKG2C+ fraction of several donors was also led by these clonotypes.

The specimen was PBMCs from blood, collected on the day of vaccination. This chain links TRBV12-3 or TRBV12-4 with TRBJ2-3; the D is unclear. This receptor was taken from a middle-aged man who received an inactivated influenza vaccine. DNA of the CDR3: TGTGCCAGCAGTTTAAGGAGACCGAAGGTAGATACGCAGTATTTT. It yields the protein CASSLRRPKVDTQYF.